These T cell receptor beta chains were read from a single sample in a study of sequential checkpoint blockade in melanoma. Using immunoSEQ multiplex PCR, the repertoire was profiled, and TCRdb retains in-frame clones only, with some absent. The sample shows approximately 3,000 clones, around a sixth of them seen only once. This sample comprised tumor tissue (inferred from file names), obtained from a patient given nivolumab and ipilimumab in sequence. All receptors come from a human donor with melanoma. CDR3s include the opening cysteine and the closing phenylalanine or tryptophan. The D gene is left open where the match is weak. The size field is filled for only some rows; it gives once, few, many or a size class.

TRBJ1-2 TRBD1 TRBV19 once CASSVTGGHGYTF TGTGCCAGTAGTGTGACAGGGGGCCATGGCTACACCTTC
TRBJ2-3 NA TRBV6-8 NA CASSSRLGTDTQYF TGTGCCAGCAGTTCCAGACTAGGCACAGATACGCAGTATTTT
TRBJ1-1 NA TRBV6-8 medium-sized CASRRKGGMNTEAFF TGTGCCAGCAGGCGAAAGGGGGGTATGAACACTGAAGCTTTCTTT
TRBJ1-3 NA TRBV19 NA CASSLSMGARGNTIYF TGTGCCAGTAGTCTATCTATGGGGGCGCGAGGAAACACCATATATTTT
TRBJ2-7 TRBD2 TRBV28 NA CASTLGGTSGNEQYF TGTGCCAGCACTCTCGGCGGGACTAGCGGGAACGAGCAGTACTTC
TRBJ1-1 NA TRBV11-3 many CASSQGGASSEAFF TGTGCCAGCAGCCAGGGTGGGGCGTCGAGTGAAGCTTTCTTT
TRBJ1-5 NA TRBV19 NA CATTRDPFHFGNQPQHF TGTGCCACCACCCGGGACCCCTTTCATTTCGGCAATCAGCCCCAGCATTTT
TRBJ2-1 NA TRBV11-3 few CASSTRVEGGSAEQFF TGTGCCAGCAGCACCAGGGTGGAGGGGGGGAGTGCGGAGCAGTTCTTC
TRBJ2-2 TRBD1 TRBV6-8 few CASSYSGGATGELFF TGTGCCAGCAGTTACTCAGGGGGCGCGACCGGGGAGCTGTTTTTT
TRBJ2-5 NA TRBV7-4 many CASSLAGSETQYF TGTGCCAGCAGCTTAGCGGGTTCAGAGACCCAGTACTTC
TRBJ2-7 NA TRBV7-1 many CASSDRGGYEQYF TGTGCCAGCAGCGACAGAGGCGGATACGAGCAGTACTTC
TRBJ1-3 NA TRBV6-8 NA CASSTQGRNTIYF TGTGCCAGCAGCACTCAGGGGAGGAACACCATATATTTT
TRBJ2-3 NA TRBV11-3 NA CASSLTHSADTQYF TGTGCCAGCAGCTTAACCCATTCAGCAGATACGCAGTATTTT
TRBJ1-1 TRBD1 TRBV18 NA CASSLRQGAEVTEAFF TGTGCCAGCTCACTCCGACAGGGGGCAGAGGTCACTGAAGCTTTCTTT
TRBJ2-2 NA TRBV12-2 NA CASRTQGNTGELFF TGTGCCAGTAGGACACAGGGGAACACCGGGGAGCTGTTTTTT
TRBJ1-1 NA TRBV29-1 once CSVERRGATEAFF TGCAGCGTCGAGAGGCGTGGAGCCACTGAAGCTTTCTTT
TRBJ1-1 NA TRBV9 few CASSPQGFSEAFF TGTGCCAGCAGCCCCCAGGGGTTCTCCGAAGCTTTCTTT
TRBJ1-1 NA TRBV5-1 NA CASSLGAWDTEAFF TGCGCCAGCAGCTTAGGGGCCTGGGACACTGAAGCTTTCTTT
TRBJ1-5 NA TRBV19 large CASRTGSGNQPQHF TGTGCCAGTAGAACAGGATCGGGCAATCAGCCCCAGCATTTT
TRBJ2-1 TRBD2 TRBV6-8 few CASSLYSGGLKNEQFF TGTGCCAGCAGCTTATATAGCGGGGGTCTTAAGAATGAGCAGTTCTTC
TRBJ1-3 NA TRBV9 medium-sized CASSARLAGNTIYF TGTGCCAGCAGCGCGCGACTCGCTGGAAACACCATATATTTT
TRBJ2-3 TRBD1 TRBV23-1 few CASSQEGQGAGDTQYF TGCGCCAGCAGCCAAGAGGGGCAGGGGGCTGGGGATACGCAGTATTTT
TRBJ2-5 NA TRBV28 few CASSGSRGSSETQYF TGTGCCAGCAGTGGGAGCAGAGGGTCTTCAGAGACCCAGTACTTC
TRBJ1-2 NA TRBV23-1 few CASSQSAANYGYTF TGCGCCAGCAGTCAGTCCGCAGCTAACTATGGCTACACCTTC
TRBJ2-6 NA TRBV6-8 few CASRGGGTGANVLTF TGTGCCAGCAGGGGAGGGGGGACTGGGGCCAACGTCCTGACTTTC
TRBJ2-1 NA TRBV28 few CASSLLGGREQFF TGTGCCAGCAGTTTATTAGGGGGACGGGAGCAGTTCTTC
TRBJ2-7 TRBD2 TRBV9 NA CASSMRGDYEQYF TGTGCCAGCAGTATGCGGGGGGACTACGAGCAGTACTTC
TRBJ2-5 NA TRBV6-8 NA CASSYLGARETQYF TGTGCCAGCAGTTACCTCGGGGCGCGGGAGACCCAGTACTTC
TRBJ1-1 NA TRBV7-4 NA CASRGTGNTEAFF TGTGCCAGCAGAGGGACGGGGAACACTGAAGCTTTCTTT
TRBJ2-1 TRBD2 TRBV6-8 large CASSASTSGGDQFF TGTGCCAGCAGTGCCTCTACTAGCGGGGGGGACCAGTTCTTC
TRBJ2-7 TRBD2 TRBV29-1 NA CSVDGGSSYEQYF TGCAGCGTTGACGGCGGGAGCTCCTACGAGCAGTACTTC
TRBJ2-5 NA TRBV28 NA CATSLFSAETQYF TGTGCCACCAGCCTGTTTTCAGCGGAGACCCAGTACTTC
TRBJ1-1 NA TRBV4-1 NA CASSQGGVGEAFF TGCGCCAGCAGCCAAGGCGGGGTGGGTGAAGCTTTCTTT
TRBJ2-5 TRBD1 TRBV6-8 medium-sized CASSYDRDRGRQETQYF TGTGCCAGCAGTTACGACCGGGACAGGGGGCGACAAGAGACCCAGTACTTC
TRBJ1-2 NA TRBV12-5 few CASGQSGYGYTF TGTGCCAGCGGTCAGTCGGGCTATGGCTACACCTTC
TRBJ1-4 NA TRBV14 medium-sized CASSLRDGYEKLFF TGTGCCAGCAGCCTACGGGACGGATATGAAAAACTGTTTTTT
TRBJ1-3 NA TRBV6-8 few CASSYSWGRDSGNTIYF TGTGCCAGCAGTTACTCTTGGGGCCGTGACTCTGGAAACACCATATATTTT
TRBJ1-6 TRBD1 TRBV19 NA CASSRQGGTYNSPLHF TGTGCCAGTAGCCGACAGGGGGGAACCTATAATTCACCCCTCCACTTT
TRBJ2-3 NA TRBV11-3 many CASSFGGPYTDTQYF TGTGCCAGCAGCTTCGGGGGGCCTTACACAGATACGCAGTATTTT
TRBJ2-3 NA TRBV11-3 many CASSLVSVLQDTQYF TGTGCCAGCAGCTTAGTTTCGGTCCTGCAAGATACGCAGTATTTT
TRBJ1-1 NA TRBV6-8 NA CASSSDLRHTEAFF TGTGCCAGCAGTTCCGATCTAAGGCACACTGAAGCTTTCTTT
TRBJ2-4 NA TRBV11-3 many CASSPQILAKNIQYF TGTGCCAGCAGCCCACAAATACTAGCCAAAAACATTCAGTACTTC